This is a list of T cell receptor beta chains from one sample in a study of blood T cell repertoires in COVID-19. Clones were sequenced by immunoSEQ multiplex PCR, and TCRdb holds only the in-frame ones, with some missing. The sample holds about 52,000 clones; roughly 84% are singletons and the top ten take approximately 16%. Specimen: peripheral blood. The receptors here all came from a human donor with active COVID-19. The donor label of this sample is uncertain. Both conserved end residues are trimmed from each CDR3. Each record gives: J gene, V gene, CDR3 protein.

TRBJ1-2 TRBV2 ASSESGPFNYGYT
TRBJ1-2 TRBV20-1 SPRGTYGYT
TRBJ2-5 TRBV6-6 ASRTSGGPPETQY
TRBJ1-2 TRBV5-4 ASSLDHRGYGYT
TRBJ2-7 TRBV9 ASSVDLGNYEQY
TRBJ1-1 TRBV6-6 ASSGTGGNWNTEAF
TRBJ1-6 TRBV11-2 ASSGGRINSPLH
TRBJ1-1 TRBV7-2 ASSLQGSEDAF
TRBJ2-3 TRBV7-3 ASSYGLADTQY
TRBJ1-2 TRBV5-1 ASRLGGSYNYGYT
TRBJ2-7 TRBV12-5 ASGASGDEQY
TRBJ1-5 TRBV6-5 ASSSSWAGGQPQH
TRBJ2-3 TRBV7-9 ASIDPPTNEADTQY
TRBJ1-2 TRBV4-3 ASSRDSYGYT